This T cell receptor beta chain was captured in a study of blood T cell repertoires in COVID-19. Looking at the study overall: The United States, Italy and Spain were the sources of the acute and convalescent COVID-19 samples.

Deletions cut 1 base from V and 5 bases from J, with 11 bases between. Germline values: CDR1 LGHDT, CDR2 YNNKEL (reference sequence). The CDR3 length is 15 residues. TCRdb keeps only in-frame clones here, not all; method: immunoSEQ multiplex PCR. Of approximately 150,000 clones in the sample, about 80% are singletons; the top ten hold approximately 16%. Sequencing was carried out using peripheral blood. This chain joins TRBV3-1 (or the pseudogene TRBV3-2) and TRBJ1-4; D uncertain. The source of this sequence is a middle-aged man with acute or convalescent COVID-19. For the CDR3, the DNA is TGTGCCAGCAGCCAAGTGAGGGAGCAGAATGAAAAACTGTTTTTT. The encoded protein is CASSQVREQNEKLFF.